This is a list of T cell receptor beta chains from one sample in a study of blood T cell repertoires in COVID-19. Generated by immunoSEQ multiplex PCR, the TCRdb table keeps only in-frame clones and is missing some. The sample has about 46,000 clones; around 87% are singletons. The sample was peripheral blood. The receptors were gathered from a human donor in a cohort sampled during active COVID-19. Both conserved end residues are part of each CDR3. D genes are given only for firm matches. Only some rows state a clone size, as once, few, many or a class for expanded clones.

J gene	clone size	CDR3 length	D gene	V gene	CDR3 protein	CDR3 DNA
TRBJ2-7	NA	12	NA	TRBV10-2	CASSELSYEQYF	TGCGCCAGCAGTGAGCTCAGTTACGAGCAGTACTTC
TRBJ1-1	NA	14	TRBD1	TRBV3-1/TRBV3-2	CASSQRDRTSEAFF	TGTGCCAGCAGCCAACGGGACAGGACGTCTGAAGCTTTCTTT
TRBJ2-7	NA	15	NA	TRBV7-2	CASSLAIGRIDEQYF	TGTGCCAGCAGCTTAGCGATTGGGAGAATTGACGAGCAGTACTTC
TRBJ2-5	NA	16	NA	TRBV11-2	CASSLNARYSYGTQYF	TGTGCCAGCAGCTTAAATGCTCGGTATTCTTATGGGACCCAGTACTTC
TRBJ1-5	medium-sized	15	NA	TRBV7-2	CASSLGYGFSQPQHF	TGTGCCAGCAGCTTAGGGTACGGGTTCAGCCAGCCCCAGCATTTT
TRBJ1-1	NA	14	TRBD1	TRBV28	CASSLSGGRTEAFF	TGTGCCAGCAGTCTCTCAGGGGGCAGGACTGAAGCTTTCTTT
TRBJ1-2	once	15	NA	TRBV6-2/TRBV6-3	CASSPMGLTVYGYTF	TGTGCCAGCAGTCCCATGGGGCTGACGGTCTATGGCTACACCTTC
TRBJ2-7	NA	14	TRBD1	TRBV5-1	CASSLGSGGVEQYF	TGCGCCAGCAGCTTAGGTTCAGGGGGCGTCGAGCAGTACTTC
TRBJ2-7	NA	15	NA	TRBV7-2	CASSLRGREVLEQYF	TGTGCCAGCAGCTTAAGGGGGCGGGAGGTTCTCGAGCAGTACTTC
TRBJ1-3	once	14	NA	TRBV5-4	CASSAYRSGNTIYF	TGTGCCAGCAGCGCTTACAGATCTGGAAACACCATATATTTT
TRBJ2-7	NA	15	TRBD2	TRBV28	CASRQRLAIAYEQYF	TGTGCCAGCAGGCAGAGACTAGCGATTGCCTACGAGCAGTACTTC
TRBJ2-7	NA	12	NA	TRBV2	CASRMDSYEQYF	TGTGCCAGCAGAATGGACAGCTACGAGCAGTACTTC
TRBJ2-7	NA	13	NA	TRBV28	CATIPGYADEQYF	TGTGCCACCATCCCAGGGTACGCCGACGAGCAGTACTTC
TRBJ2-7	NA	15	TRBD2	TRBV6-6	CASSYSSGRAGEQYF	TGTGCCAGCAGTTACTCTAGCGGGAGGGCCGGGGAGCAGTACTTC
TRBJ2-7	few	16	TRBD1	TRBV12-5	CASGLAPGQGAYEQYF	TGTGCTAGTGGTTTGGCCCCGGGACAGGGGGCATACGAGCAGTACTTC
TRBJ1-4	NA	15	TRBD1	TRBV19	CASSWDSSTNEKLFF	TGTGCCAGTAGTTGGGACAGCTCAACTAATGAAAAACTGTTTTTT
TRBJ2-2	NA	13	NA	TRBV28	CASNYQGTGELFF	TGTGCCAGCAACTACCAGGGAACCGGGGAGCTGTTTTTT
TRBJ2-7	NA	13	NA	TRBV4-3	CASSQVTLDEQYF	TGCGCCAGCAGCCAAGTCACTCTGGACGAGCAGTACTTC
TRBJ2-5	NA	16	TRBD1	TRBV5-1	CASSLDVTGGPETQYF	TGCGCCAGCAGCTTGGACGTGACAGGGGGTCCAGAGACCCAGTACTTC
TRBJ1-2	NA	15	TRBD1	TRBV29-1	CSVPGQGGLNYGYTF	TGCAGCGTTCCGGGACAGGGAGGGTTGAACTATGGCTACACCTTC
TRBJ2-7	NA	18	TRBD1	TRBV28	CASSQSGQAGISSYEQYF	TGTGCCAGCAGTCAGAGTGGACAGGCTGGGATTAGCTCCTACGAGCAGTACTTC
TRBJ2-1	NA	16	TRBD2	TRBV19	CASSPRTSGYYNEQFF	TGTGCCAGTAGTCCGAGGACTAGCGGATACTACAATGAGCAGTTCTTC
TRBJ2-7	NA	14	NA	TRBV5-1	CASGDASVDYEQYF	TGCGCCAGCGGAGACGCTTCCGTCGACTACGAGCAGTACTTC
TRBJ2-7	NA	16	TRBD1	TRBV2	CASSPTWTGEAYEQYF	TGTGCCAGCAGCCCCACTTGGACAGGGGAAGCCTACGAGCAGTACTTC
TRBJ2-3	NA	16	NA	TRBV6-6	CASSYDAGGYGDTQYF	TGTGCCAGCAGTTACGATGCCGGGGGATATGGAGATACGCAGTATTTT
TRBJ2-1	NA	16	NA	TRBV6-2/TRBV6-3	CASSHGQGGTYNEQFF	TGTGCCAGCAGCCACGGCCAGGGTGGCACCTACAATGAGCAGTTCTTC
TRBJ1-2	NA	14	TRBD1	TRBV9	CASNLEGANYGYTF	TGTGCCAGCAATCTTGAGGGGGCGAACTATGGCTACACCTTC
TRBJ1-3	NA	15	NA	TRBV4-1	CASSRQSGTGNTIYF	TGCGCCAGCAGCCGCCAGTCAGGGACTGGAAACACCATATATTTT
TRBJ2-2	NA	15	TRBD2	TRBV4-3	CASSQAAGGEGELFF	TGCGCCAGCAGCCAAGCGGCGGGGGGGGAAGGGGAGCTGTTTTTT
TRBJ2-7	NA	14	NA	TRBV27	CASRRISGDYEQYF	TGTGCCAGCAGGCGTATTAGCGGAGACTACGAGCAGTACTTC
TRBJ2-7	once	13	NA	TRBV5-4	CASSSGYSYEQYF	TGTGCCAGCAGCTCAGGTTACTCCTACGAGCAGTACTTC
TRBJ1-3	NA	16	TRBD1	TRBV5-1	CASSLDQGATGNTIYF	TGCGCCAGCAGCCTGGACCAGGGGGCAACGGGAAACACCATATATTTT
TRBJ1-5	NA	19	TRBD1	TRBV2	CASRRDRDRTINRNQPQHF	TGTGCCAGCAGGAGGGATAGGGACAGGACGATTAATAGGAATCAGCCCCAGCATTTT
TRBJ1-6	NA	12	NA	TRBV9	CASSVGASPLHF	TGTGCCAGCAGCGTAGGAGCTTCACCCCTCCACTTT
TRBJ1-3	NA	16	NA	TRBV7-5	CVRSLAGTGSGNTIYF	TGTGTCAGAAGCTTAGCGGGGACAGGGAGCGGGAACACCATATATTTT
TRBJ2-5	NA	14	TRBD1	TRBV5-1	CASSSGTGGETQYF	TGCGCCAGCAGCTCCGGGACAGGGGGCGAGACCCAGTACTTC
TRBJ1-2	NA	11	NA	TRBV6-5	CASNLGGGYTF	TGTGCCAGCAACCTCGGGGGTGGCTACACCTTC
TRBJ1-6	NA	15	NA	TRBV2	CASRPSTGSGSPLHF	TGTGCCAGCCGTCCCTCGACAGGATCAGGATCACCCCTCCACTTT
TRBJ2-4	NA	16	TRBD2	TRBV28	CASSLGRLAGGNIQYF	TGTGCCAGCAGTTTAGGAAGACTAGCGGGAGGGAACATTCAGTACTTC
TRBJ1-5	NA	14	NA	TRBV5-4	CASSLSPGARVQHF	TGTGCCAGCAGCTTGTCGCCAGGGGCCCGGGTCCAGCATTTT
TRBJ2-7	NA	14	TRBD1	TRBV6-6	CASSSGTASYEQYF	TGTGCCAGCAGTTCCGGGACAGCCTCCTACGAGCAGTACTTC
TRBJ1-4	NA	13	NA	TRBV2	CASRYGEREKLFF	TGTGCCAGCAGATACGGCGAGAGGGAAAAACTGTTTTTT
TRBJ2-6	NA	17	TRBD2	TRBV7-2	CASSLTSGRSGANVLTF	TGTGCCAGCAGCTTAACCAGCGGGAGGTCTGGGGCCAACGTCCTGACTTTC
TRBJ1-1	NA	17	NA	TRBV7-9	CASNLLLGGYGETEAFF	TGTGCCAGCAACTTACTTCTGGGGGGGTACGGGGAAACTGAAGCTTTCTTT
TRBJ2-7	NA	15	TRBD1	TRBV5-6	CASSASGQGWYEQYF	TGTGCCAGCAGCGCCTCCGGACAGGGTTGGTACGAGCAGTACTTC
TRBJ2-7	NA	15	NA	TRBV6-5	CASSPVSGGSYEQYF	TGTGCCAGCAGTCCCGTATCCGGGGGCTCCTACGAGCAGTACTTC
TRBJ1-4	NA	17	NA	TRBV4-3	CASSQGQREGTNEKLFF	TGCGCCAGCAGCCAAGGTCAGCGGGAAGGGACTAATGAAAAACTGTTTTTT
TRBJ2-5	NA	15	NA	TRBV5-4	CASSLEGAVEETQYF	TGTGCCAGCAGCTTGGAAGGGGCCGTGGAAGAGACCCAGTACTTC
TRBJ1-2	once	15	NA	TRBV3-1/TRBV3-2	CASSQALGGNYGYTF	TGTGCCAGCAGCCAGGCACTAGGAGGGAACTATGGCTACACCTTC
TRBJ2-5	once	14	NA	TRBV5-1	CASSLSRAQETQYF	TGCGCCAGCAGCCTGTCTCGAGCCCAAGAGACCCAGTACTTC
TRBJ2-1	NA	13	TRBD2	TRBV9	CASSVAGGNEQFF	TGTGCCAGCAGCGTAGCGGGGGGGAATGAGCAGTTCTTC
TRBJ1-2	once	16	NA	TRBV6-1	CASSEAGTVVEGGYTF	TGTGCCAGCAGTGAAGCGGGAACGGTCGTTGAGGGAGGCTACACCTTC
TRBJ1-2	NA	21	TRBD1	TRBV5-1	CASSLAGTSGTGVRVGAGYTF	TGCGCCAGCAGCTTGGCCGGGACAAGCGGGACAGGGGTCAGGGTCGGGGCTGGCTACACCTTC
TRBJ2-7	NA	14	NA	TRBV4-2	CASSQDFGPYEQYF	TGTGCCAGCAGCCAAGATTTTGGGCCCTACGAGCAGTACTTC
TRBJ2-7	NA	13	NA	TRBV6-2/TRBV6-3	CASSYRSSYEQYF	TGTGCCAGCAGTTACCGTTCGAGCTACGAGCAGTACTTC